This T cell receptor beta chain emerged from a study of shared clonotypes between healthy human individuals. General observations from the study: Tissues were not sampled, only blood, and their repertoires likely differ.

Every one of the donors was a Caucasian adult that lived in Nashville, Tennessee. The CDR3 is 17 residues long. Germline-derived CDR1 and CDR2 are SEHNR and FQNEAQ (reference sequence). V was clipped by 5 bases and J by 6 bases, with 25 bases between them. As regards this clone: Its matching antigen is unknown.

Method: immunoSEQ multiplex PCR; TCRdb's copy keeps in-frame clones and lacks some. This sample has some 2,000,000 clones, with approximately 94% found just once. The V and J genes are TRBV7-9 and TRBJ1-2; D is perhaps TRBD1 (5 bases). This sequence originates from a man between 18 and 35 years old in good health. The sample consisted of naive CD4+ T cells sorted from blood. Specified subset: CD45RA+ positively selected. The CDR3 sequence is CASSPGWTPLGPDGYTF. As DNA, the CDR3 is TGTGCCAGCAGCCCTGGGTGGACACCCCTGGGCCCGGATGGCTACACCTTC.